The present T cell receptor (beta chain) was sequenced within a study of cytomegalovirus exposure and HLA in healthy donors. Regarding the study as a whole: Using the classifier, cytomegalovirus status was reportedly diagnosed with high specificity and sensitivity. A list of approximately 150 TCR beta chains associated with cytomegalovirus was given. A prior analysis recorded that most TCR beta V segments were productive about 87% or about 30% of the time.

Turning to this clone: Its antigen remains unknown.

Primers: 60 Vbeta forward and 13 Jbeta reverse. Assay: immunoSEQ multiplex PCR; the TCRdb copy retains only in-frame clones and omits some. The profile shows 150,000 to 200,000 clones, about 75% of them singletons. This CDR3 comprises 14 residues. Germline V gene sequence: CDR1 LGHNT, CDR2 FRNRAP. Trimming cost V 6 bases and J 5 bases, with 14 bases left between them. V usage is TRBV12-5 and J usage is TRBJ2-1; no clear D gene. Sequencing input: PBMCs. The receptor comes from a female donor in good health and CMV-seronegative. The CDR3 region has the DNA TGTGCTAGTGGACCAGGCCACACCAACAATGAGCAGTTCTTC. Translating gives CASGPGHTNNEQFF.